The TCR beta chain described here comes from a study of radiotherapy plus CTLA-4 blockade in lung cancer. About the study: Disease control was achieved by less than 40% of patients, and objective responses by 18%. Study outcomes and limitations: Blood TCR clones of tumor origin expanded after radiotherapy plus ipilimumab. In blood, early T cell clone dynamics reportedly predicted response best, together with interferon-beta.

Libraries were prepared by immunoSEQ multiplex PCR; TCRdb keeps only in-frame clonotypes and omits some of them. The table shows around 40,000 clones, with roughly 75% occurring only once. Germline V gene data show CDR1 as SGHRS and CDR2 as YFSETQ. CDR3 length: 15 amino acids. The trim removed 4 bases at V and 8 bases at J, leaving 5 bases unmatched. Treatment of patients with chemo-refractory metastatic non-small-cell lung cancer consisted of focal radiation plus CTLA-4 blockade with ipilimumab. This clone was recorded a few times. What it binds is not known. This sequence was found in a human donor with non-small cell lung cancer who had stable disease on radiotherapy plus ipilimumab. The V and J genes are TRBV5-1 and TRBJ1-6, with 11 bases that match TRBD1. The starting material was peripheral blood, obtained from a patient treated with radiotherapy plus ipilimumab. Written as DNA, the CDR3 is TGCGCCAGCAGCCTATGGGGACAGGGGGATTCACCCCTCCACTTT. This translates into CASSLWGQGDSPLHF.